This T cell receptor (beta chain) was captured by sequencing in a study of blood T cells in healthy people across ages. Germline assignment: CDR1 MGHDK and CDR2 SYGVNS. The CDR3 spans 16 residues. Trimming removed 3 bases from V and 2 bases from J; junction bases left unmatched: 4. It was with a sample-barcoded 5' primer and a J-beta primer mix that a second PCR of roughly 7 to 12 cycles was run. Sequencing recovered at least 3 million CDR3-containing paired-end reads from each sample. MiXCR, run by TCRdb on the 5' RACE reads, gives a single entry per CDR3 protein. This sample has about 680,000 distinct CDR3 sequences, with around 45% found just once. There are a few counts of this clonotype.

This clonotype was sampled from a woman aged 60-75 years in good health. Sequenced sample: blood. The J gene is TRBJ1-4, the V gene TRBV25-1, with 9 bases that match TRBD1. CDR3 coding DNA: TGTGCCAGCAGTGAGGGACAGGGCCCGACTAATGAAAAACTGTTTTTT. This gives the protein CASSEGQGPTNEKLFF.